One and the same sample provided the 15 T cell receptor beta chains below, sequenced in a study of T cell changes during pregnancy in multiple sclerosis. The data were produced by immunoSEQ multiplex PCR, yet TCRdb's version contains in-frame clones alone and is incomplete. Of about 48,000 clones listed, approximately 95% are singletons. Sequenced here: CD4+ T cells from peripheral blood mononuclear cells, sampled in the first trimester of pregnancy. These receptors all come from a female donor with multiple sclerosis, enrolled in a pregnancy study.

V usage is TRBV7-9 and J usage is TRBJ2-1, with 10 nucleotides matching TRBD2. With 3 bases clipped from V and 8 bases from J, the junction kept 10 bases outside the gene matches. The CDR3 length is 16 residues. Germline loops: CDR1 SEHNR, CDR2 FQNEAQ (reference sequence). CDR3 residues: CASSLAGSGGMDEQFF. The CDR3 DNA reads as TGTGCCAGCAGCTTGGCGGGTAGCGGGGGGATGGATGAGCAGTTCTTC.

The genes are TRBV27 and TRBJ1-4; D remains ambiguous. Germline-derived CDR1 and CDR2 are MNHEY and SMNVEV (reference sequence). The CDR3 is 14 residues long. Trimming took off 5 bases at V and 8 bases at J, with 15 bases between the two ends. The CDR3 loop is CASSLAGIGEKLFF. The CDR3 DNA sequence: TGTGCCAGCAGTCTAGCGGGCATAGGCGAAAAACTGTTTTTT.

The chain recombines TRBV25-1 with TRBJ2-2, with a weak D call TRBD1 (6 bases). The ends were cut back, 8 bases at V and 0 bases at J, with 16 bases in the middle. Per germline, CDR1 MGHDK and CDR2 SYGVNS. The length of the CDR3 is 16 residues. The CDR3, as DNA: TGTGCCAGCCTCGCAACAGGGTACACGAACACCGGGGAGCTGTTTTTT. This translates into CASLATGYTNTGELFF.

The J gene is TRBJ1-3, the V gene TRBV5-8; possibly TRBD1 for D (6 bases). The CDR3 totals 16 residues. V gave up 2 bases and J gave up 0 bases, with 12 bases separating them. The germline gives CDR1 SGHTS, CDR2 YDEGEE. For the CDR3, the DNA is TGTGCCAGCAGCTTAGGGGACATCAGCTCTGGAAACACCATATATTTT. It yields the protein CASSLGDISSGNTIYF. The whole variable domain, remainder taken from reference TRBV5-8 and TRBJ1-3, is EAGVTQSPTHLIKTRGQQATLRCSPISGHTSVYWYQQALGLGLQFLLWYDEGEERNRGNFPPRFSGRQFPNYSSELNVNALELEDSALYLCASSLGDISSGNTIYFGEGSWLTVV.

This CDR3 is CASSLGTGGFNQPQHF. Here the CDR3 DNA reads TGCGCCAGCAGCTTGGGAACAGGGGGTTTCAATCAGCCCCAGCATTTT. The chain uses TRBV5-1 and TRBJ1-5, with 8 nucleotides matching TRBD1. The V gene end was trimmed by 0 bases and the J gene end by 3 bases; junction bases not matched to a gene: 5. This CDR3 region has 16 residues. CDR1 is SGHRS and CDR2 is YFSETQ in the germline V gene.

The genes are TRBV15 and TRBJ2-3, with D hard to call. The germline V gene encodes CDR1 LNHNV and CDR2 YYDKDF (reference sequence). This CDR3 is built from 15 residues. V lost 0 bases to trimming and J lost 4 bases, with 11 bases between them. The DNA for the CDR3 is TGTGCCACCAGCAGAGATCTCGCAGGTCCAGATACGCAGTATTTT. This gives the protein CATSRDLAGPDTQYF. The full variable domain, in which reference TRBV15 and TRBJ2-3 provide the parts outside the CDR3, is DAMVIQNPRYQVTQFGKPVTLSCSQTLNHNVMYWYQQKSSQAPKLLFHYYDKDFNNEADTPDNFQSRRPNTSFCFLDIRSPGLGDTAMYLCATSRDLAGPDTQYFGPGTRLTVL.

The chain combines TRBV25-1 with TRBJ2-7, with no clear D. V was pared by 2 bases and J by 4 bases, with 9 bases between. Germline assignment: CDR1 MGHDK and CDR2 SYGVNS. CDR3 length: 13 residues. The CDR3 here is CASSENPGYEQYF. In nucleotides, the CDR3 is TGTGCCAGCAGTGAAAATCCCGGGTACGAGCAGTACTTC.

The chain links TRBV19 to TRBJ1-3; the D is unclear. V was shortened by 0 bases and J by 0 bases, with 6 bases between the two germline ends. Germline V gives CDR1 LNHDA, CDR2 SQIVND (reference sequence). The CDR3 sequence is 15 residues long. The CDR3 region is CASSIENSSGNTIYF. The DNA for the CDR3 is TGTGCCAGTAGTATAGAGAACAGCTCTGGAAACACCATATATTTT.

The J gene is TRBJ1-4, the V gene TRBV10-3, with 7 bases fitting TRBD1. V shed 10 bases, J shed 7 bases, and the junction held 6 bases outside the gene matches. The germline gives CDR1 ENHRY, CDR2 SYGVKD. There are 12 residues in the CDR3. The CDR3 DNA is TGTGCCACACAGGGGAGCGGTGAAAAACTGTTTTTT. This sequence encodes CATQGSGEKLFF.

The rearrangement joins TRBV4-2 to TRBJ2-5; 8 bases agree with TRBD2. With V trimmed by 1 base and J by 4 bases, 5 bases remained unmatched. This CDR3 region has 15 residues. The germline gives CDR1 LGHNA, CDR2 YNFKEQ. The CDR3: CASSQAGGPGETQYF. The CDR3 DNA reads as TGTGCCAGCAGCCAAGCGGGGGGGCCTGGAGAGACCCAGTACTTC.

The J gene is TRBJ1-5, the V gene TRBV30; maybe TRBD1 (5 bases). Germline V gene lookup returns CDR1 GTSNPN and CDR2 SVGIG (reference sequence). The CDR3 length is 15 residues. Trimming removed 2 bases from V and 7 bases from J, with 18 bases in between. The CDR3 spells CAWSSAGRPGQPQHF. CDR3 DNA sequence: TGTGCCTGGAGTTCAGCGGGACGTCCGGGGCAGCCCCAGCATTTT.

J is TRBJ2-7 and V is TRBV5-1; TRBD1 agrees at 7 bases. With 2 bases clipped from V and 2 bases from J, the junction kept 7 bases outside the gene matches. The V gene's germline CDR1 is SGHRS and CDR2 YFSETQ. CDR3 size: 15 residues. The CDR3 region is CASSLLTGATYEQYF. In nucleotides, the CDR3 is TGCGCCAGCAGCTTACTCACAGGGGCGACCTACGAGCAGTACTTC.

V gene TRBV18 combines with J gene TRBJ2-3; 8 nucleotides align to TRBD1. J gave up 0 bases and V 9 bases, and 5 bases lay outside the gene matches. This CDR3 is built from 14 residues. Germline CDR1 KGHSH, CDR2 LQKENI. CDR3 protein: CASSGQGSTDTQYF. In nucleotides, the CDR3 is TGTGCCAGTTCCGGACAGGGAAGCACAGATACGCAGTATTTT. Filled out from reference TRBV18 and TRBJ2-3, the complete variable domain reads NAGVMQNPRHLVRRRGQEARLRCSPMKGHSHVYWYRQLPEEGLKFMVYLQKENIIDESGMPKERFSAEFPKEGPSILRIQQVVRGDSAAYFCASSGQGSTDTQYFGPGTRLTVL.

This chain connects TRBV30 to TRBJ1-5, with TRBD1 as a possible D gene (6 bases). V gave up 0 bases and J gave up 0 bases, with 18 bases separating them. The CDR3 loop spans 18 amino acids. Germline assignment: CDR1 GTSNPN and CDR2 SVGIG (reference sequence). CDR3 amino acids: CAWSVPPGQHNSNQPQHF. CDR3 in DNA: TGTGCCTGGAGTGTACCCCCTGGACAGCACAATAGCAATCAGCCCCAGCATTTT.

Note on this clone: The junction departs from the called germline gene at one end, perhaps through a read error. This chain connects TRBV2 to TRBJ1-4; 7 bases are shared with TRBD1. There are 14 residues in the CDR3. CDR1 SNHLY and CDR2 FYNNEI come from the germline V gene. The CDR3 bases are TGTGCCAGCAGCGCCCCGGGACAGAAGGAAAGACTGTTTTTT. Translating it yields CASSAPGQKERLFF.